The clone carrying this TCR beta chain was recorded at least ten times. Its matching antigen is unknown. This specimen comes from a study of T cells in Graves' hyperthyroidism and ophthalmopathy. General study results and limits: Ophthalmopathy got predicted by the model a median about 6.7 months before its onset. Within blood appeared most thyroid clonotypes that had expanded above 0.001.

The TCR beta CDR3 regions underwent amplification using RNA transcripts as the source. Initially, a first-round RT-PCR of the TCR CDR3 employed the HTBI primer set. MiXCR, applied by TCRdb to the multiplex PCR reads, yields one record per CDR3 protein. The sample consists of approximately 430,000 distinct CDR3 sequences, more than 15% of them appearing once. This receptor was obtained from a woman aged 18-29 years with Graves' hyperthyroidism. Sequencing was performed on blood.

The CDR3 reads CSASEPASSTDTQYF. The DNA of the CDR3 is TGCAGTGCTAGTGAGCCCGCTTCTAGCACAGATACGCAGTATTTT. The rearrangement joins TRBV20-1 to TRBJ2-3; D uncertain. Germline CDR1 is DFQATT and CDR2 is SNEGSKA (reference sequence). The CDR3 length is 15 residues. V gave up 3 bases and J gave up 0 bases, with 13 bases separating them.